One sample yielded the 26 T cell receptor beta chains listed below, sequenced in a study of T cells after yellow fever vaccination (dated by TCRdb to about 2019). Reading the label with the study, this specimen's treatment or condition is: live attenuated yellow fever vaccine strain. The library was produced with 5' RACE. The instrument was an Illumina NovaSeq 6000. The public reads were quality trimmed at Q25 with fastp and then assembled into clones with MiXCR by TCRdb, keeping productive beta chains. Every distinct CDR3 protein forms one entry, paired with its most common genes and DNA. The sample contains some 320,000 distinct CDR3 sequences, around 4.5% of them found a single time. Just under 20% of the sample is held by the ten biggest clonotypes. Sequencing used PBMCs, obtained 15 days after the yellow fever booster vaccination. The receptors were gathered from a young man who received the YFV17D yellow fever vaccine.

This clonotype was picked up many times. CDR3 DNA sequence: TGTGCCAGCAGCCTAGTGGCGCACTCCTACAATGAGCAGTTCTTC. Translated: CASSLVAHSYNEQFF. The rearrangement joins TRBV7-9 to TRBJ2-1, with D unclear. The CDR3 is 15 residues long. Trimming left V 5 bases short and J 0 bases short, with 11 bases between. Germline CDR1 is SEHNR and CDR2 is FQNEAQ (reference sequence). Full variable domain (missing parts from reference TRBV7-9 and TRBJ2-1): DTGVSQNPRHKITKRGQNVTFRCDPISEHNRLYWYRQTLGQGPEFLTYFQNEAQLEKSRLLSDRFSAERPKGSFSTLEIQRTEQGDSAMYLCASSLVAHSYNEQFFGPGTRLTVL.

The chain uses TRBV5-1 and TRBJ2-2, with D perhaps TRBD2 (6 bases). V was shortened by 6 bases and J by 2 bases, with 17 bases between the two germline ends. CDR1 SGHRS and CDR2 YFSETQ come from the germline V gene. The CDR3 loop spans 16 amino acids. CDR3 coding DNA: TGCGCCAGCAACTTAACTAGCCTATCAAACACCGGGGAGCTGTTTTTT. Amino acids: CASNLTSLSNTGELFF.

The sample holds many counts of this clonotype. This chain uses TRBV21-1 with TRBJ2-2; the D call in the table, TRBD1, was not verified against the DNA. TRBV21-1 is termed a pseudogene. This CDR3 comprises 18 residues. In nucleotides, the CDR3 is TGTGCCAGCAGCAAAGACGGGCTGCGGGACAGGGTGACCGGGGAGCTGTTTTTT. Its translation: CASSKDGLRDRVTGELFF.

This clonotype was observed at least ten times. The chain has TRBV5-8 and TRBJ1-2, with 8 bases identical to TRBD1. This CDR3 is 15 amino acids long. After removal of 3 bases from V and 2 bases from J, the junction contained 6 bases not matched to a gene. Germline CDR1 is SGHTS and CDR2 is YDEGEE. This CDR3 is CASSWGDRPNYGYTF. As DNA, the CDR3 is TGTGCCAGCAGCTGGGGGGACAGGCCAAACTATGGCTACACCTTC.

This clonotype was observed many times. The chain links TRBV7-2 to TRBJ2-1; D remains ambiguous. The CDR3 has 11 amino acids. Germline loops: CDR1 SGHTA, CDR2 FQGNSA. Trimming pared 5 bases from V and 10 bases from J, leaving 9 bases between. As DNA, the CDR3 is TGTGCCAGCAGCCGTTCAGGCGAGCAGTTCTTC. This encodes CASSRSGEQFF.

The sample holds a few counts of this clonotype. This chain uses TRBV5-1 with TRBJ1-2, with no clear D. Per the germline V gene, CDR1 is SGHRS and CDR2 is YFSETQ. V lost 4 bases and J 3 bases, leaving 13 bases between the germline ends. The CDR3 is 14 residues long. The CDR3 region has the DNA TGCGCCAGCAGCCCCGACCCGGGGTACTATGGCTACACCTTC. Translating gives CASSPDPGYYGYTF.

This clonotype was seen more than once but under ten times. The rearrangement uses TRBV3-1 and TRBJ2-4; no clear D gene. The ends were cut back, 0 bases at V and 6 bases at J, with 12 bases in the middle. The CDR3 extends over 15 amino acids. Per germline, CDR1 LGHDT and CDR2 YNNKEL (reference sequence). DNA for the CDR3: TGTGCCAGCAGCCAAGATCTCTCCTGGGGAAACATTCAGTACTTC. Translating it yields CASSQDLSWGNIQYF.

CDR3 bases: TGCGCCAGCAGCCCACGAAGACAGGGAATCGAGCAGTACGTC. This sequence encodes CASSPRRQGIEQYV. This chain uses TRBV5-1 with TRBJ2-7; the match to TRBD1 covers 7 bases. Germline values: CDR1 SGHRS, CDR2 YFSETQ. The CDR3 runs 14 residues. V was clipped by 4 bases and J by 6 bases; unmatched bases: 10.

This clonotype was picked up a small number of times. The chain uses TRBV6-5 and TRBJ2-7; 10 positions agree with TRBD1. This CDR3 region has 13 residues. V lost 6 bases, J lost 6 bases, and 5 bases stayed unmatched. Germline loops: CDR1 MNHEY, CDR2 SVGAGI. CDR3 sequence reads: CASRGQGFREQYF. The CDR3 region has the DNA TGTGCCAGCAGGGGACAGGGGTTCCGCGAGCAGTACTTC.

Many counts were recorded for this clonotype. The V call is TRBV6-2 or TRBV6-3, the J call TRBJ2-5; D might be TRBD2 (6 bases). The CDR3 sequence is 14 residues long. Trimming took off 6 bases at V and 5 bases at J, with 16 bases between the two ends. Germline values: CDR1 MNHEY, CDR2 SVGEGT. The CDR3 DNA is TGTGCCAGCAGATACGGGGGATCCAAGGAGACCCAGTACTTC. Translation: CASRYGGSKETQYF.

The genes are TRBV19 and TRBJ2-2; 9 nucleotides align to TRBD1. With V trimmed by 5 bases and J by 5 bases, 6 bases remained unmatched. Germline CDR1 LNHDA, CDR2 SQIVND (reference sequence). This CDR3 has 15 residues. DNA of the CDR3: TGTGCCAGTAGTTTCGGGACAGGGATAACCGGGGAGCTGTTTTTT. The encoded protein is CASSFGTGITGELFF.

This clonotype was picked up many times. The CDR3 protein is CASTGQGNEKLFF. DNA for the CDR3: TGTGCCAGCACGGGACAGGGTAATGAAAAACTGTTTTTT. The chain couples TRBV6-2 or TRBV6-3 to TRBJ1-4; 9 nucleotides agree with TRBD1. Germline V lookup: CDR1 MNHEY, CDR2 SVGEGT. The J segment lost 4 bases and the V segment lost 7 bases, leaving 1 base of the junction unmatched. The CDR3 spans 13 residues.

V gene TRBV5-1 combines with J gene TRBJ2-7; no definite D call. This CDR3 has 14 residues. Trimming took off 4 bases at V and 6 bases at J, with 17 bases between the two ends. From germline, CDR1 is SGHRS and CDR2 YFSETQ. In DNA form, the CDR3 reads TGCGCCAGCAGCGTTGACCCTGGTTGGGGCGAGCAGTACGTC. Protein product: CASSVDPGWGEQYV.

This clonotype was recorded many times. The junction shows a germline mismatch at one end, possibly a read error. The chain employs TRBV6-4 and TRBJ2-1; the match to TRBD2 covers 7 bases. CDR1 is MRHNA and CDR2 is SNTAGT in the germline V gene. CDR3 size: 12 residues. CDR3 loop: CASSDSGGSPHF. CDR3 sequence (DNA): TGTGCCAGCAGTGACTCGGGGGGGTCCCCACACTTC.

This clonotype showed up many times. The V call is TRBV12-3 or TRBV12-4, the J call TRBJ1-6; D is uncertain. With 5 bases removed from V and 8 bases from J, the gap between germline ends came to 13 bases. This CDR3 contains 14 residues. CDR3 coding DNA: TGTGCCAGCAGTCCTACAGCTGGGGATTCACCCCTCCACTTT. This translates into CASSPTAGDSPLHF.

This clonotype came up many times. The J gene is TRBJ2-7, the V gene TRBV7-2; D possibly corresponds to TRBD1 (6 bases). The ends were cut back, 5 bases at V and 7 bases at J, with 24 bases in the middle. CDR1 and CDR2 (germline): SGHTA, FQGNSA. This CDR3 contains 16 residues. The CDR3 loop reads CASSRKTSTGQWEQYF. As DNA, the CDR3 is TGTGCCAGCAGCCGTAAGACATCGACAGGCCAGTGGGAGCAGTACTTC.

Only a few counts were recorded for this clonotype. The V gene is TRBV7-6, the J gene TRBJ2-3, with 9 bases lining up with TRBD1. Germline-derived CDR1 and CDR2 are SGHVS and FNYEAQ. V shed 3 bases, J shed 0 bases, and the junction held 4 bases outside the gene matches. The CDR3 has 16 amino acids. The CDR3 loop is CASSFNRGPSTDTQYF. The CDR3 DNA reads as TGTGCCAGCAGCTTCAACAGGGGGCCGAGCACAGATACGCAGTATTTT.

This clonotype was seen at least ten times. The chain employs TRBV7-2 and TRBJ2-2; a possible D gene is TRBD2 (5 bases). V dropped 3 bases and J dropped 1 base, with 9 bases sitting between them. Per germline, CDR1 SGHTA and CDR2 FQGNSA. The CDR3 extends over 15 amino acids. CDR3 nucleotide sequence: TGTGCCAGCAGCTTTAGGAGCGGGAACACCGGGGAGCTGTTTTTT. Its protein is CASSFRSGNTGELFF.

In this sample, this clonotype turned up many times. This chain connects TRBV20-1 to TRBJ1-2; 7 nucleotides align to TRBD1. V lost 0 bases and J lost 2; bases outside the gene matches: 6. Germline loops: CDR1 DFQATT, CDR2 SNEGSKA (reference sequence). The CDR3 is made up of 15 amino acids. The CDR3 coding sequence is TGCAGTGCTAGAGATTCGGCCAGGGGGAACTATGGCTACACCTTC. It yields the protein CSARDSARGNYGYTF.

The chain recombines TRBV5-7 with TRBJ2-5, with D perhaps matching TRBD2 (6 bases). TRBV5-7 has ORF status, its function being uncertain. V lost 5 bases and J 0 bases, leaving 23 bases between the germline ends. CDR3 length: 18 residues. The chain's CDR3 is CASRKTNRRASYQETQYF. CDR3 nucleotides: TGTGCCAGCAGGAAAACGAATAGGAGGGCCTCATACCAAGAGACCCAGTACTTC.

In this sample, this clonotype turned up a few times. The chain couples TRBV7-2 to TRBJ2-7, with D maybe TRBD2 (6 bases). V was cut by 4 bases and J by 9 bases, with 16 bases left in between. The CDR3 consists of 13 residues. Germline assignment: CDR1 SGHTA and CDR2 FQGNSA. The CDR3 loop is CASSSRREGGQYF. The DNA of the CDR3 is TGTGCCAGCAGCTCCCGGAGGGAAGGTGGGCAGTACTTC.

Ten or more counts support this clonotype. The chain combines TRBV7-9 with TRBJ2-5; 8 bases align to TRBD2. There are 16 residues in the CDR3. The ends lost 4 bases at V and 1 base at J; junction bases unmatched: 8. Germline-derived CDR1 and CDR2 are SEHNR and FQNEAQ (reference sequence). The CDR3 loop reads CASSWPFGGAQETQYF. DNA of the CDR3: TGTGCCAGCAGCTGGCCTTTCGGGGGGGCCCAAGAGACCCAGTACTTC. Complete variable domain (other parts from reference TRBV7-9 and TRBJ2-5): DTGVSQNPRHKITKRGQNVTFRCDPISEHNRLYWYRQTLGQGPEFLTYFQNEAQLEKSRLLSDRFSAERPKGSFSTLEIQRTEQGDSAMYLCASSWPFGGAQETQYFGPGTRLLVL.

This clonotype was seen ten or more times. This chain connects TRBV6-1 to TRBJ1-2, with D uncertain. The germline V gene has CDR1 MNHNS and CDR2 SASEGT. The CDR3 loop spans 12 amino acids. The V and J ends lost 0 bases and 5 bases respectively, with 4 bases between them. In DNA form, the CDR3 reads TGTGCCAGCAGTGAAGCTTGGTATGGCTACACCTTC. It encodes CASSEAWYGYTF.

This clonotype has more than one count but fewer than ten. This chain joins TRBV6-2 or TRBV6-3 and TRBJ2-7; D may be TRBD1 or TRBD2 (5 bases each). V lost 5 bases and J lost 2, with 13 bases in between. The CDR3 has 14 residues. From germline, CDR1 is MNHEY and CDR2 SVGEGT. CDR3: CASSHGASPYEQYF. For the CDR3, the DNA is TGTGCCAGCAGTCACGGGGCCAGCCCCTACGAGCAGTACTTC.

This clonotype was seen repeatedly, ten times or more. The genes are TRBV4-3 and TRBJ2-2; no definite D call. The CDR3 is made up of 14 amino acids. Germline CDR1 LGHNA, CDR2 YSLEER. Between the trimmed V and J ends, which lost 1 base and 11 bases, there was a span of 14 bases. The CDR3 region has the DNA TGCGCCAGCAGCCAAGTTAGTGGGCAGGCAGAGCTGTTTTTT. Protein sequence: CASSQVSGQAELFF.

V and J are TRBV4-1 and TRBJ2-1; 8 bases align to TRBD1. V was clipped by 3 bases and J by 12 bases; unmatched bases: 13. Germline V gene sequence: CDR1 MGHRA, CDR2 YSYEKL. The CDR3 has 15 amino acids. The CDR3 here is CASSHNSGGSPGQFF. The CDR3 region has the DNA TGCGCCAGCAGCCACAACTCAGGGGGCTCCCCCGGGCAGTTCTTC.